The rows below give T cell receptor beta chains drawn from one sample of a study of molecular identifiers for immune sequencing clone quantification. One entry per CDR3 protein, called by TCRdb with MiXCR from the PCR reads. The profile covers hundreds of thousands of distinct CDR3 sequences, with 20% to 25% appearing a single time and 0.75% to 0.85% taken by the ten largest. The material sequenced was naive CD8+ T cells from blood, with Jurkat cell RNA spiked in. The source is a human donor in good health. Some libraries in this study had Jurkat cell RNA spiked in. CDR3s include the opening cysteine and the closing phenylalanine or tryptophan.

V	J	CDR3
TRBV12-3/TRBV12-4	TRBJ2-5	CASRPGTEETQYF
TRBV5-1	TRBJ2-7	CASSGGLAGIYEQYF
TRBV7-9	TRBJ2-1	CASSSEGGGPYNEQFF
TRBV4-3	TRBJ2-6	CASSQHGRASGANVLTF
TRBV29-1	TRBJ2-3	CSVLSGGDSTDTQYF
TRBV7-6	TRBJ2-3	CASSSLAVIPSTDTQYF
TRBV20-1	TRBJ2-3	CSARALFGLAGEFTDTQYF
TRBV6-6	TRBJ2-7	CASSPMGEQYF
TRBV7-6	TRBJ2-7	CASSPAGDYWEQYF
TRBV7-9	TRBJ2-1	CASSLSGLRAHNEQFF
TRBV4-3	TRBJ1-2	CASSQDLGQNYGYTF
TRBV19	TRBJ2-6	CASSIVPPGIYGSGANVLTF
TRBV7-2	TRBJ2-4	CASSLSLAGGVVKNIQYF
TRBV9	TRBJ2-5	CASSAGTSGGARQYF
TRBV30	TRBJ2-2	CAWSSDPGELFF
TRBV6-5	TRBJ2-1	CASRNRVNEQFF
TRBV25-1	TRBJ2-3	CASSEPRGPHLNADTQYF
TRBV24-1	TRBJ1-1	CATSSSDSTTAEAFF
TRBV28	TRBJ2-7	CASSHSSGSTSFYEQYF
TRBV15	TRBJ2-7	CATSSAGVPYEQYF
TRBV30	TRBJ2-7	CAWSFGPAYEQYF
TRBV6-1	TRBJ2-7	CASSDLLAGIDEQYF
TRBV9	TRBJ2-3	CASSVGTTDTQYF
TRBV7-3	TRBJ2-5	CASSPGLAYQETQYF
TRBV28	TRBJ1-2	CASSPTGQGVSGYTF
TRBV7-8	TRBJ1-1	CATGDTWGTEAFF
TRBV5-1	TRBJ1-1	CASSSQEWNTEAFF
TRBV5-1	TRBJ2-1	CASSLSGVDEQFF
TRBV27	TRBJ2-3	CASSSDMYSTDTQYF
TRBV4-3	TRBJ1-2	CASSQVSLSYYGYTF
TRBV4-1	TRBJ1-1	CASSPKFSTEAFF
TRBV29-1	TRBJ2-3	CSVERRVAGGYGDTQYF
TRBV5-1	TRBJ2-5	CASSPHSGGVETQYF
TRBV20-1	TRBJ2-7	CSAGAWTVYEQYF
TRBV4-3	TRBJ2-7	CASSRTRLAAYEQYF
TRBV29-1	TRBJ2-2	CSVTDPGGNTGELFF
TRBV6-5	TRBJ2-7	CASRTHSYEQYF
TRBV30	TRBJ2-1	CAWSPSAPEQFF
TRBV7-9	TRBJ1-5	CASSDDGGSRQPQHF
TRBV5-1	TRBJ1-6	CASSPSGQGGAYNSPLHF
TRBV27	TRBJ1-5	CASSSGPGAQPQHF
TRBV7-9	TRBJ2-5	CASSRTAGSETQYF
TRBV7-9	TRBJ1-4	CASGDATNEKLFF
TRBV7-2	TRBJ1-6	CASSLVTSRGSPLHF
TRBV3-1	TRBJ1-1	CASSPLTVLNTEAFF
TRBV19	TRBJ1-1	CASSPHNAGAAAFF
TRBV9	TRBJ2-2	CASSDDTGELFF
TRBV19	TRBJ2-5	CASSPPGFQETRYF
TRBV25-1	TRBJ2-7	CASSEGTGTYEQYF
TRBV6-5	TRBJ2-2	CANRVSGTPWELFF
TRBV6-5	TRBJ2-7	CASRPGQEDEQYF
TRBV7-2	TRBJ2-3	CASTPRALSGADTQYF
TRBV11-2	TRBJ2-3	CASSFRLAGGRGDTQYF
TRBV4-3	TRBJ2-2	CASSQMRAPTGELFF
TRBV20-1	TRBJ2-3	CSAHWGGGIDTQYF